This T cell receptor beta chain was recorded in a study of identical twins. CDR3 length: 14 amino acids. Trimming removed 0 bases at V and 5 bases at J, with 10 bases between. CDR1 is SGHAT and CDR2 is FQNNGV in the germline V gene. This clonotype appeared a few times. Via MiXCR, TCRdb re-called the 5' RACE reads, giving one row per CDR3 protein. This repertoire shows roughly 250,000 distinct CDR3 sequences, about 14% found once; its top ten account for 7% to 9.5%. The chain joins TRBV11-2 to TRBJ1-1; no definite D call. Specimen: memory (CD45RO+) T cells sorted from blood. This TCR was sampled from a young woman in good health. CDR3 protein: CASSLDRYGTEAFF. CDR3 in DNA: TGTGCCAGCAGCTTAGATAGATACGGAACTGAAGCTTTCTTT.